Listed here are 26 T cell receptor beta chains from one sample, sequenced in a study of identical twins. TCRdb reprocessed the 5' RACE reads via MiXCR and lists one record per CDR3 protein. This sample has nearly 900,000 distinct CDR3 sequences, with approximately 13% found just once. A further study also used this sample, focusing on yellow fever vaccine responses in identical twins.

Sample: PBMCs. The receptors derive from a woman under 30 in good health.

J is TRBJ2-1 and V is TRBV12-3 or TRBV12-4, with 11 bases identical to TRBD2. V shed 4 bases, J shed 4 bases, and the junction held 6 bases outside the gene matches. The length of the CDR3 is 16 residues. This chain's CDR3 is CASSSRGTSGYNEQFF. In nucleotides, the CDR3 is TGTGCCAGCAGTTCCCGAGGGACTAGCGGTTACAATGAGCAGTTCTTC.

This clonotype was detected a few times. The chain links TRBV29-1 to TRBJ1-1; perhaps TRBD1 as D (5 bases). Between the trimmed V and J ends, which lost 8 bases and 5 bases, there was a span of 9 bases. Germline-derived CDR1 and CDR2 are SQVTM and ANQGSEA. There are 10 residues in the CDR3. Here the CDR3 DNA reads TGCAGCATCAGGGTGACTGAAGCTTTCTTT. Residues: CSIRVTEAFF.

This chain connects TRBV20-1 to TRBJ2-7, with TRBD2 matching 14 bases. Per the germline V gene, CDR1 is DFQATT and CDR2 is SNEGSKA (reference sequence). V lost 6 bases and J lost 1; bases outside the gene matches: 11. CDR3 length: 17 residues. CDR3 in amino acids: CSASGTSGSRLSYEQYF. The CDR3 coding sequence is TGCAGTGCATCCGGGACTAGCGGGAGTCGGCTTTCCTACGAGCAGTACTTC.

The V and J genes are TRBV11-2 and TRBJ2-3, with D perhaps TRBD2 (6 bases). The germline CDR1 and CDR2 sequences are SGHAT and FQNNGV. The CDR3 runs to 14 residues. Trimming shortened V by 4 bases and J by 8 bases, and 16 bases separated the two germline ends. CDR3 in DNA: TGTGCCAGCAGCTCGATCGAGACTAGTAGTACGCAGTATTTT. It codes for CASSSIETSSTQYF.

This clonotype showed up just a few times. The J gene is TRBJ2-3, the V gene TRBV11-2; the D gene is possibly TRBD2 (5 bases). From germline, CDR1 is SGHAT and CDR2 FQNNGV. Trimming shortened V by 5 bases and J by 2 bases, and 14 bases separated the two germline ends. The CDR3 sequence is 15 residues long. DNA of the CDR3: TGTGCCAGCAGCCAATCGAGCGGACCCACAGATACGCAGTATTTT. Translated, it gives CASSQSSGPTDTQYF.

This clonotype was seen only a few times. The chain is built from TRBV7-8 and TRBJ2-1; TRBD2 matches at 8 bases. This CDR3 comprises 16 residues. CDR1 and CDR2 (germline): SGHVS, FQNEAQ. V was clipped by 5 bases and J by 2 bases; unmatched bases: 8. For the CDR3, the DNA is TGTGCCAGCAGCCCGTCTAGCGGGCTTACCTACAATGAGCAGTTCTTC. Translation: CASSPSSGLTYNEQFF.

V gene TRBV29-1 combines with J gene TRBJ2-7; D not resolved. Per the germline V gene, CDR1 is SQVTM and CDR2 is ANQGSEA. The V and J ends lost 2 bases and 1 base respectively, with 6 bases between them. CDR3 length: 12 amino acids. CDR3 bases: TGCAGCGTTGAAAACAGATCCTACGAGCAGTACTTC. Its translation is CSVENRSYEQYF.

The V gene is TRBV7-9, the J gene TRBJ1-1; D possibly corresponds to TRBD1 (5 bases). CDR3 size: 12 residues. Trimming pared 5 bases from V and 13 bases from J, leaving 17 bases between. Germline V gives CDR1 SEHNR, CDR2 FQNEAQ (reference sequence). The CDR3: CASSPPQGEIFF. DNA for the CDR3: TGTGCCAGCAGCCCACCGCAGGGCGAGATTTTCTTT. Full variable domain (outside the CDR3, taken from reference TRBV7-9 and TRBJ1-1): DTGVSQNPRHKITKRGQNVTFRCDPISEHNRLYWYRQTLGQGPEFLTYFQNEAQLEKSRLLSDRFSAERPKGSFSTLEIQRTEQGDSAMYLCASSPPQGEIFFGQGTRLTVV.

This chain connects TRBV20-1 to TRBJ2-1; 8 positions match TRBD1. This CDR3 spans 13 amino acids. CDR1 DFQATT and CDR2 SNEGSKA come from the germline V gene (reference sequence). Trimming took 6 bases from V and 7 from J; bases not matched to a gene: 8. The CDR3 reads CSAPGTGGNEQFF. The DNA for the CDR3 is TGCAGTGCCCCAGGAACAGGGGGTAATGAGCAGTTCTTC.

This chain uses TRBV3-1 with TRBJ2-2, with D possibly being TRBD2 (6 bases). Germline V gene sequence: CDR1 LGHDT, CDR2 YNNKEL (reference sequence). Deletions cut 3 bases from V and 5 bases from J, with 10 bases between. The CDR3 is 14 residues long. CDR3 sequence reads: CASSHGGRTGELFF. The CDR3 DNA is TGTGCCAGCAGCCATGGGGGGAGAACCGGGGAGCTGTTTTTT.

The chain recombines TRBV12-3 or TRBV12-4 with TRBJ1-4, with D perhaps TRBD1 (5 bases). CDR3 length: 15 amino acids. Trimming took off 2 bases at V and 6 bases at J, with 13 bases between the two ends. CDR3 nucleotide sequence: TGTGCCAGCAGTTTACCCTCCGGGGGGTATGAAAAACTGTTTTTT. Protein product: CASSLPSGGYEKLFF.

This clonotype was recorded many times. V and J are TRBV5-1 and TRBJ2-1; the D gene is possibly TRBD2 (5 bases). The CDR3 sequence is 16 residues long. V was pared by 4 bases and J by 2 bases, with 16 bases between. Germline V gene data show CDR1 as SGHRS and CDR2 as YFSETQ. The CDR3 is CASSLLSGNPYNEQFF. The CDR3 coding sequence is TGCGCCAGCAGCCTCCTTTCCGGGAACCCCTACAATGAGCAGTTCTTC. The full variable domain, completed using reference TRBV5-1 and TRBJ2-1, is KAGVTQTPRYLIKTRGQQVTLSCSPISGHRSVSWYQQTPGQGLQFLFEYFSETQRNKGNFPGRFSGRQFSNSRSEMNVSTLELGDSALYLCASSLLSGNPYNEQFFGPGTRLTVL.

Only a few counts were recorded for this clonotype. This chain uses TRBV6-5 with TRBJ1-2; D gene ambiguous. The CDR3 is 12 residues long. Germline V gene lookup returns CDR1 MNHEY and CDR2 SVGAGI. The V end lost 1 base, the J end lost 8 bases, and 8 bases lay between the germline ends. The CDR3 spells CASSYYLEGYTF. CDR3 sequence (DNA): TGTGCCAGCAGTTACTATCTAGAGGGCTACACCTTC.

This clonotype has ten or more counts. J is TRBJ1-1 and V is TRBV7-2; 7 bases agree with TRBD1. With V trimmed by 5 bases and J by 4 bases, 13 bases remained unmatched. There are 16 residues in the CDR3. CDR1 is SGHTA and CDR2 is FQGNSA in the germline V gene. CDR3 residues: CASSPPPQAGGTEAFF. CDR3 in DNA: TGTGCCAGCAGCCCACCACCCCAGGCAGGGGGCACTGAAGCTTTCTTT.

In this sample, this clonotype turned up many times. The chain is built from TRBV7-2 and TRBJ1-3; possible D gene TRBD1, 6 bases. Germline V gene data show CDR1 as SGHTA and CDR2 as FQGNSA. V gave up 5 bases and J gave up 0 bases, with 14 bases separating them. CDR3 length: 16 residues. The CDR3 loop reads CASSPTGRISGNTIYF. CDR3 bases: TGTGCCAGCAGCCCAACAGGGAGAATCTCTGGAAACACCATATATTTT.

This clonotype occurred many times. This sequence joins TRBV3-1 and TRBJ2-7; possibly TRBD2 for D (6 bases). The length of the CDR3 is 14 residues. Germline assignment: CDR1 LGHDT and CDR2 YNNKEL (reference sequence). V lost 6 bases and J 3 bases, leaving 15 bases between the germline ends. CDR3 bases: TGTGCCAGCAGTCGGGGACTCAGCTACTACGAGCAGTACGTC. Its translation is CASSRGLSYYEQYV.

This clonotype was observed many times. The V call is TRBV7-7, the J call TRBJ2-3; 8 bases map to TRBD2. The germline V gene encodes CDR1 SSHAT and CDR2 FNYEAQ (reference sequence). CDR3 length equals 15 residues. After removal of 4 bases from V and 2 bases from J, the junction contained 5 bases not matched to a gene. CDR3 nucleotides: TGTGCCAGCAGCTACGGGGGGGGCCCCACAGATACGCAGTATTTT. It encodes CASSYGGGPTDTQYF. Combining the CDR3 with reference TRBV7-7 and TRBJ2-3 gives the whole variable domain GAGVSQSPRYKVTKRGQDVTLRCDPISSHATLYWYQQALGQGPEFLTYFNYEAQPDKSGLPSDRFSAERPEGSISTLTIQRTEQRDSAMYRCASSYGGGPTDTQYFGPGTRLTVL.

In this sample, this clonotype turned up many times. The chain joins TRBV2 to TRBJ2-5, with D unclear. CDR1 is SNHLY and CDR2 is FYNNEI in the germline V gene. The CDR3 has 14 amino acids. The V and J ends lost 4 bases and 2 bases respectively, with 11 bases between them. This CDR3 reads CASSATPTQETQYF. For the CDR3, the DNA is TGTGCCAGCAGTGCAACTCCGACGCAAGAGACCCAGTACTTC. The entire variable domain, with the rest obtained from reference TRBV2 and TRBJ2-5, is as follows: EPEVTQTPSHQVTQMGQEVILRCVPISNHLYFYWYRQILGQKVEFLVSFYNNEISEKSEIFDDQFSVERPDGSNFTLKIRSTKLEDSAMYFCASSATPTQETQYFGPGTRLLVL.

The V and J genes are TRBV20-1 and TRBJ2-1; D is unresolved. Germline V gene data show CDR1 as DFQATT and CDR2 as SNEGSKA (reference sequence). The V gene lost 2 bases and the J gene lost 0 bases, with 20 bases spanning the gap. The CDR3 has 18 amino acids. Written as DNA, the CDR3 is TGCAGTGCTAGACAGATTGTAACGGGCCGACCCTCCTACAATGAGCAGTTCTTC. Amino acid sequence: CSARQIVTGRPSYNEQFF.

The chain is built from TRBV7-9 and TRBJ2-1; 11 bases fit TRBD1. Trimming took 5 bases from V and 8 from J; bases not matched to a gene: 11. The CDR3 sequence is 16 residues long. The germline gives CDR1 SEHNR, CDR2 FQNEAQ (reference sequence). The CDR3, as DNA: TGTGCCAGCAGCCGAGGCCTGGGACAGGGGGTCGATGAGCAGTTCTTC. It is translated as CASSRGLGQGVDEQFF.

This clonotype was recorded a few times. The rearrangement joins TRBV7-9 to TRBJ2-2; 11 bases match TRBD2. CDR3 length equals 17 residues. Germline trimming cut 4 bases from V and 3 bases from J; bases unmatched to any gene: 7. Germline V lookup: CDR1 SEHNR, CDR2 FQNEAQ (reference sequence). CDR3 loop: CASSSTGLAGYTGELFF. The CDR3 DNA is TGTGCCAGCAGCTCCACCGGACTAGCGGGTTACACCGGGGAGCTGTTTTTT.

J is TRBJ2-1 and V is TRBV2; 9 positions match TRBD2. This CDR3 comprises 14 residues. Germline assignment: CDR1 SNHLY and CDR2 FYNNEI. After removal of 5 bases from V and 13 bases from J, the junction contained 12 bases not matched to a gene. CDR3 region: CASSRPLASGDQFF. For the CDR3, the DNA is TGTGCCAGCAGTCGTCCTCTGGCTAGCGGGGACCAGTTCTTC. Complete variable domain (other parts from reference TRBV2 and TRBJ2-1): EPEVTQTPSHQVTQMGQEVILRCVPISNHLYFYWYRQILGQKVEFLVSFYNNEISEKSEIFDDQFSVERPDGSNFTLKIRSTKLEDSAMYFCASSRPLASGDQFFGPGTRLTVL.

The CDR3 bases are TGTGCCAGCAGCTTAGCGGCCGGGCGTGAGCAGTTCTTC. It encodes CASSLAAGREQFF. This rearrangement joins TRBV7-9 to TRBJ2-1; D remains ambiguous. V was cut by 0 bases and J by 9 bases, with 9 bases left in between. The germline CDR1 and CDR2 sequences are SEHNR and FQNEAQ (reference sequence). This CDR3 comprises 13 residues.

The V gene is TRBV7-3, the J gene TRBJ2-7; D gene unclear. Germline CDR1 and CDR2: SGHTA and FQGTGA. V was shortened by 5 bases and J by 5 bases, with 19 bases between the two germline ends. CDR3 length equals 15 residues. CDR3 coding DNA: TGTGCCAGCAGCAAAAATGGGGTAGGGCCCCACGAGCAGTACTTC. It yields the protein CASSKNGVGPHEQYF. Combining the CDR3 with reference TRBV7-3 and TRBJ2-7 gives the whole variable domain GAGVSQTPSNKVTEKGKYVELRCDPISGHTALYWYRQSLGQGPEFLIYFQGTGAADDSGLPNDRFFAVRPEGSVSTLKIQRTERGDSAVYLCASSKNGVGPHEQYFGPGTRLTVT.

The chain carries TRBV28 and TRBJ2-1; D unresolved. Per the germline V gene, CDR1 is MDHEN and CDR2 is SYDVKM. The CDR3 is made up of 13 amino acids. V was pared by 10 bases and J by 4 bases, with 14 bases between. The CDR3 DNA follows: TGTGCCACCGCTCGGAGCAATTACAATGAGCAGTTCTTC. This translates into CATARSNYNEQFF.

This clonotype appeared a few times. The chain uses TRBV19 and TRBJ1-5; no clear D gene. The CDR3 has 12 amino acids. Deletions cut 1 base from V and 9 bases from J, with 7 bases between. Germline loops: CDR1 LNHDA, CDR2 SQIVND (reference sequence). CDR3 in DNA: TGTGCCAGTAGTATAGGATACCTGCCCCAGCATTTT. Translation gives CASSIGYLPQHF.